This is a list of T cell receptor beta chains from one sample in a study of T cells expressing NK-cell markers. TCRdb reanalyzed the 5' RACE reads, giving one entry per CDR3 protein sequence and no DNA. The sample's table shows about 160,000 distinct CDR3 sequences. Sequencing used blood T cells: a sorted CD56 or NKG2C T cell subset, CD4+ or CD8+ T cells, or bulk PBMC T cells (not recorded which). These receptor sequences come from a woman between 18 and 69 years old in good health. The CDR3 runs from the conserved cysteine through the conserved F or W.

v_gene: TRBV12-3/TRBV12-4
j_gene: TRBJ2-7
CDR3aa: CASNFGTGYYEQYF

v_gene: TRBV5-1
j_gene: TRBJ2-2
CDR3aa: CASSLGSRTSGELFF

v_gene: TRBV7-2
j_gene: TRBJ2-1
CDR3aa: CASSPGLAGGRYNEQFF

v_gene: TRBV7-9
j_gene: TRBJ2-1
CDR3aa: CASSLSLRDPWDEQFF

v_gene: TRBV6-1
j_gene: TRBJ2-1
CDR3aa: CASSEVWTSGRSEQFF

v_gene: TRBV5-1
j_gene: TRBJ1-4
CDR3aa: CASSLMDGSNEKLFF

v_gene: TRBV14
j_gene: TRBJ2-1
CDR3aa: CASNFRGVRNEQFF

v_gene: TRBV20-1
j_gene: TRBJ2-5
CDR3aa: CSAGTSGSFGTQYF

v_gene: TRBV7-2
j_gene: TRBJ2-5
CDR3aa: CASSSYSLGETQYF

v_gene: TRBV4-1
j_gene: TRBJ2-7
CDR3aa: CASSQASGNEQYF

v_gene: TRBV6-5
j_gene: TRBJ2-1
CDR3aa: CASSSLARIKYEQFF

v_gene: TRBV12-3/TRBV12-4
j_gene: TRBJ1-3
CDR3aa: CASSEQAGNTIYF

v_gene: TRBV20-1
j_gene: TRBJ1-2
CDR3aa: CSARAGSAGYTF

v_gene: TRBV20-1
j_gene: TRBJ2-5
CDR3aa: CSANPGGAQTQYF

v_gene: TRBV10-3
j_gene: TRBJ1-5
CDR3aa: CAISERAVGNQPQHF

v_gene: TRBV11-3
j_gene: TRBJ2-7
CDR3aa: CASSPTRSREQYF

v_gene: TRBV27
j_gene: TRBJ2-1
CDR3aa: CASSFQGPYSYNEQFF

v_gene: TRBV12-3/TRBV12-4
j_gene: TRBJ1-1
CDR3aa: CASSLATGAEAFF

v_gene: TRBV20-1
j_gene: TRBJ2-1
CDR3aa: CSASGLANEQFF

v_gene: TRBV20-1
j_gene: TRBJ1-2
CDR3aa: CSAQPVLGQSNYGYTF

v_gene: TRBV5-1
j_gene: TRBJ1-4
CDR3aa: CASSLSQPGGEKLFF

v_gene: TRBV5-1
j_gene: TRBJ2-7
CDR3aa: CASSLGGLADSYEQYF

v_gene: TRBV5-4
j_gene: TRBJ2-3
CDR3aa: CASSGQRTNTDTQYF

v_gene: TRBV13
j_gene: TRBJ1-3
CDR3aa: CASSLGSGATRNTIYF

v_gene: TRBV11-2
j_gene: TRBJ2-5
CDR3aa: CASSPNRGKGETQYF

v_gene: TRBV7-9
j_gene: TRBJ2-3
CDR3aa: CASSLRDFNTDTQYF

v_gene: TRBV5-1
j_gene: TRBJ2-5
CDR3aa: CASSGGTGAQETQYF

v_gene: TRBV21-1
j_gene: TRBJ1-1
CDR3aa: CASSKDSSKTGPNTEAFF

v_gene: TRBV4-1
j_gene: TRBJ2-3
CDR3aa: CASSQGRTSGNTDTQYF

v_gene: TRBV6-2/TRBV6-3
j_gene: TRBJ2-1
CDR3aa: CASSYSASTNEQFF

v_gene: TRBV30
j_gene: TRBJ2-1
CDR3aa: CAFNEEGSYNEQFF

v_gene: TRBV20-1
j_gene: TRBJ2-1
CDR3aa: CSRTLAGDYYNEQFF

v_gene: TRBV3-1
j_gene: TRBJ2-3
CDR3aa: CASSQVAGGPADTQYF

v_gene: TRBV7-2
j_gene: TRBJ2-7
CDR3aa: CASSNAQGDEQYF

v_gene: TRBV5-1
j_gene: TRBJ2-7
CDR3aa: CASSLVGQGPYEQYF

v_gene: TRBV3-1
j_gene: TRBJ1-5
CDR3aa: CASSHTPGQPQHF

v_gene: TRBV2
j_gene: TRBJ2-3
CDR3aa: CASSRTGTDTQYF

v_gene: TRBV25-1
j_gene: TRBJ1-2
CDR3aa: CASSEVRWDSDGYTF

v_gene: TRBV25-1
j_gene: TRBJ1-1
CDR3aa: CATTDRLNTEAFF

v_gene: TRBV5-1
j_gene: TRBJ2-1
CDR3aa: CASSQLLVDEQFF

v_gene: TRBV6-5
j_gene: TRBJ1-1
CDR3aa: CASSPPGGLRNTEAFF

v_gene: TRBV5-1
j_gene: TRBJ1-1
CDR3aa: CASSLAIGANTEAFF

v_gene: TRBV3-1
j_gene: TRBJ1-5
CDR3aa: CASSQEGTGVSNQPQHF

v_gene: TRBV10-3
j_gene: TRBJ2-5
CDR3aa: CAISDQTGHGGSQYF

v_gene: TRBV2
j_gene: TRBJ1-1
CDR3aa: CASSVDGSLTEAFF

v_gene: TRBV5-1
j_gene: TRBJ2-1
CDR3aa: CASRGDTGKHEQFF

v_gene: TRBV20-1
j_gene: TRBJ1-1
CDR3aa: CSARDKLGEAFF

v_gene: TRBV21-1
j_gene: TRBJ2-5
CDR3aa: CASSRSWDRGYQETQYF

v_gene: TRBV9
j_gene: TRBJ2-5
CDR3aa: CASSVGTGWETQYF

v_gene: TRBV6-2/TRBV6-3
j_gene: TRBJ2-3
CDR3aa: CASSGRLAGTADTQYF

v_gene: TRBV5-5
j_gene: TRBJ2-5
CDR3aa: CASSLGAGETQYF

v_gene: TRBV3-1
j_gene: TRBJ1-1
CDR3aa: CASSGRQPNTEAFF

v_gene: TRBV30
j_gene: TRBJ2-5
CDR3aa: CASRFGIAQETQYF

v_gene: TRBV5-1
j_gene: TRBJ1-6
CDR3aa: CASSLPAYDNSPLHF

v_gene: TRBV5-1
j_gene: TRBJ2-4
CDR3aa: CASSLQTGGNIQYF

v_gene: TRBV10-3
j_gene: TRBJ2-3
CDR3aa: CAIRDYDTQYF

v_gene: TRBV5-1
j_gene: TRBJ2-7
CDR3aa: CASSSQQGSTSYEQYF

v_gene: TRBV3-1
j_gene: TRBJ2-2
CDR3aa: CASSQSILDRGLGELFF

v_gene: TRBV2
j_gene: TRBJ1-6
CDR3aa: CASSDSLSSYNSPLHF

v_gene: TRBV5-5
j_gene: TRBJ2-1
CDR3aa: CASSIGGTGYNEQFF